These 5 T cell receptor beta chains were all obtained from the same sample, sequenced in a study of shared T cell receptors in the human thymus. Data came from immunoSEQ multiplex PCR; TCRdb stores just in-frame clones and leaves some out. The sample includes some 660,000 clones, about 87% of them seen just once. These data were also reused for a study on human thymus T cells.

Sample: thymocytes. The receptors were gathered from a boy under three years old with a congenital heart defect.

The chain recombines TRBV27 with TRBJ2-1; possible D gene TRBD2, 6 bases. V was cut by 10 bases and J by 2 bases, with 15 bases left in between. The CDR3 extends over 14 amino acids. Germline loops: CDR1 MNHEY, CDR2 SMNVEV (reference sequence). The chain's CDR3 is CATLSGPTYNEQFF. CDR3 in DNA: TGTGCCACCTTGAGCGGGCCGACCTACAATGAGCAGTTCTTC.

The J gene is TRBJ1-5, the V gene TRBV7-9; 8 positions agree with TRBD1. Germline lookup yields CDR1 SEHNR and CDR2 FQNEAQ (reference sequence). This CDR3 has 18 residues. The V segment lost 1 base and the J segment 4 bases; nucleotides outside the gene matches: 12. CDR3 in amino acids: CASSLGGETGDENQPQHF. The CDR3, as DNA: TGTGCCAGCAGCTTAGGGGGTGAGACAGGGGATGAGAATCAGCCCCAGCATTTT.

This clone was recorded a few times. The V call is TRBV7-2, the J call TRBJ2-5; 7 nucleotides match TRBD2. The V segment lost 2 bases and the J segment 6 bases; nucleotides outside the gene matches: 21. Germline V gives CDR1 SGHTA, CDR2 FQGNSA. This CDR3 has 19 amino acids. Here the CDR3 reads CASSLNEVWRERREKTQYF. CDR3 DNA sequence: TGTGCCAGCAGCTTAAATGAGGTCTGGCGGGAGAGAAGGGAAAAGACCCAGTACTTC.

The chain is built from TRBV4-3 and TRBJ2-1; D unclear. CDR1 and CDR2 from the germline V gene are LGHNA and YSLEER. V dropped 1 base and J dropped 3 bases, with 10 bases sitting between them. This CDR3 is built from 15 residues. The CDR3 nucleotides are TGCGCCAGCAGCCAAGCCAGGCGCAACTACAATGAGCAGTTCTTC. Its translation: CASSQARRNYNEQFF.

This chain links TRBV4-3 with TRBJ1-1, with unresolved D. CDR3 length: 14 residues. In germline, CDR1 is LGHNA, CDR2 YSLEER. Trimming cost V 0 bases and J 1 base, with 6 bases left between them. The CDR3 spells CASSQDLRNTEAFF. The CDR3 region has the DNA TGCGCCAGCAGCCAAGACTTGAGGAACACTGAAGCTTTCTTT.